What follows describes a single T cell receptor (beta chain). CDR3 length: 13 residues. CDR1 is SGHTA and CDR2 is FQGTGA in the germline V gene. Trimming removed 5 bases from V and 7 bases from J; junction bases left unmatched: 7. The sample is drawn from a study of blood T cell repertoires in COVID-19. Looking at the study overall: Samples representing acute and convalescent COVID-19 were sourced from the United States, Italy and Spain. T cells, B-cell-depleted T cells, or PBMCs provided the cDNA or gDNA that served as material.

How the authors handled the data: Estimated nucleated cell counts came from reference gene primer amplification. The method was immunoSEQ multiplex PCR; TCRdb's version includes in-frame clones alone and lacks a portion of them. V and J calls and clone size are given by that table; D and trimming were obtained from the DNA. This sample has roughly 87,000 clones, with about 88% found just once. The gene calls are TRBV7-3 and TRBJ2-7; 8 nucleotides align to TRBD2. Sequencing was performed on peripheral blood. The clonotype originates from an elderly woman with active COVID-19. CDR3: CASSQAGVGEQYF. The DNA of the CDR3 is TGTGCCAGCAGCCAAGCGGGAGTAGGTGAGCAGTACTTC. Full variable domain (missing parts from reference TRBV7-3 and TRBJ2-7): GAGVSQTPSNKVTEKGKYVELRCDPISGHTALYWYRQSLGQGPEFLIYFQGTGAADDSGLPNDRFFAVRPEGSVSTLKIQRTERGDSAVYLCASSQAGVGEQYFGPGTRLTVT.